What follows describes a single T cell receptor (beta chain). Brentuximab vedotin exposure varied, and every patient relapsed after autologous stem cell transplantation. The CDR3 is 17 residues long. The ends were cut back, 5 bases at V and 2 bases at J, with 20 bases in the middle. Germline V gives CDR1 SGHAT, CDR2 FQNNGV. The sample comes from a study of PD-1 blockade in classical Hodgkin lymphoma. Clones were sequenced by immunoSEQ multiplex PCR, and TCRdb holds only the in-frame ones, with some missing. The sample lists about 100,000 clones; roughly 88% were seen once. This material consisted of peripheral blood mononuclear cells (PBMCs), taken at baseline. The genes are TRBV11-2 and TRBJ2-3; D assignment may be TRBD1 or TRBD2 (5 bases each). The TCR was taken from a human donor with classical Hodgkin lymphoma. In nucleotides, the CDR3 is TGTGCCAGCAGCCCCATAGCGCCCGGGGCGATCACAGATACGCAGTATTTT. Its protein is CASSPIAPGAITDTQYF.